This TCR beta chain was identified during a study of cytomegalovirus exposure and HLA in healthy donors. General study findings and limits: In a later analysis, a missense DCLRE1C variant was linked to TCR beta V- and J-gene trimming.

PCR amplification relied on 60 Vbeta primers (plus 13 Jbeta primers). The repertoire was sequenced with immunoSEQ multiplex PCR; TCRdb's copy has only in-frame clones and lacks some. The sample's table shows 100,000 to 150,000 clones. A note on this clone: What it binds is not known.

This receptor was taken from a man between 18 and 29 years old in good health and CMV-seronegative. Sequenced: PBMCs.

CDR3 nucleotide sequence: TGTGCCAGCAGCCGATACAGGGCTGGGGCCAACGTCCTGACTTTC. Translated, it gives CASSRYRAGANVLTF. The chain has TRBV7-2 and TRBJ2-6; TRBD1 might be the D (6 bases). The germline gives CDR1 SGHTA, CDR2 FQGNSA. This CDR3 has 15 amino acids. Trimming took off 5 bases at V and 2 bases at J, with 10 bases between the two ends.